This T cell receptor beta chain was sequenced in a study of CD8+CD57+ T cells in acquired aplastic anemia (dated by TCRdb to between 2018 and 2020). Regarding the study in general: On average, sorted CD4+ and CD8+ cells yielded around 3.4 ug of extracted DNA, with a range of roughly 0.18 to 30 ug. CD8+CD57+ expansion was defined as a frequency above the mean frequency observed in healthy subjects.

Here is what the overall study found, with its caveats: Roughly 30 CD8+ CDR3 sequences were found to be shared between patients and controls, but these sequences appeared to be highly expressed in patients and within the immunodominant clones of the patients. Between patients and healthy controls, no significant difference in CD8+ Simpson's diversity was found (P=0.060).

Measured from the cysteine to the phenylalanine, the CDR3 is 15 residues long. CDR3 DNA is the only sequence kept; it has 45 bases, read in frame from the first base. The germline V gene yields SGHNT for CDR1 and YENEEA for CDR2. V ends up 5 bases short and J 2 bases short, with an unmatched junction base count of 7. Expansion of CD8+CD57+ cells had been shown by flow cytometry in the patients chosen for sequencing. Every patient had a diagnosis of severe acquired aplastic anemia based on International Study of Aplastic Anemia and Agranulocytosis and Camitta criteria. No therapy had been received by the patients at the time of blood sampling. In the study, sorted CD4+ and CD8+ blood T cells from patients with severe aplastic anemia and from healthy subjects underwent deep sequencing of TCR repertoires. Patients were enrolled under clinicaltrials.gov protocols 00001620, 01623167, 00001397, 00071045, 00081523 and 00961064 in the USA. Ficoll-Paque density gradient centrifugation was used to isolate peripheral blood mononuclear cells. CD4+ and CD8+ T cells were sorted by FACS or magnetic beads before DNA extraction.

TCR beta VDJ combination and CDR3 sequence profiling used genomic DNA as the template. An Illumina HiSeq 2000 was used for TCR repertoire sequencing. As for how the authors treated the data: Repertoire assessment relied on Simpson's diversity index, CDR3 size and DJ length profiles, and TRBV/TRBJ rearrangement plots. The immunodominant clone was defined as the most abundant DNA sequence in deep sequencing data. CDR3 amino acid sequences were checked for sharing between subjects and were compared against published repertoires and the VDJdb database. TCRdb applied fastp at Q25 and MiXCR to the public reads, then kept only in-frame beta chains. CDR3 protein sequences are deduplicated, and each keeps its most common genes and DNA. TCRdb, not the original authors, processed these V and J calls. Recorded for this sample are about 190,000 distinct CDR3 sequences; more than 45% of them occurred a single time. Around 8.8% of the sample lies in the top ten.

This clonotype was seen repeatedly, ten times or more. The target of this receptor is not known. No much larger clonotype is one base removed from it; base qualities were not supplied. The rearrangement combines TRBV11-3 with TRBJ2-7; 9 of the junction bases match TRBD1. The sample consisted of sorted CD4+, CD8+, or CD8+CD57+ T cells (not recorded which) from PBMCs. The sequence derives from a human donor with aplastic anemia. The bases are TGTGCCAGCAGCCTAACCCGGACAGGGGCCTACGAGCAGTACTTC. Its protein product is CASSLTRTGAYEQYF.